The 30 T cell receptor beta chains in this list originate from one sample, sequenced in a study of shared clonotypes between healthy human individuals. Clones were read by immunoSEQ multiplex PCR, and TCRdb kept only the in-frame ones, dropping some. The profile covers approximately 2.3 million clones, with 85% to 95% appearing a single time and roughly 0.36% taken by the ten largest. The sequencing sample was made of naive CD4+ T cells from PBMCs. Subset in this sample: CD45RA+ positively selected. The receptors here all came from a young man in good health. Some clones in this sample may be carry-over from other donors' samples.

This clone was recorded a few times. The V and J genes are TRBV7-9 and TRBJ1-5; D is uncertain. Germline CDR1 is SEHNR and CDR2 is FQNEAQ (reference sequence). V was shortened by 6 bases and J by 0 bases, with 6 bases between the two germline ends. The CDR3 totals 13 residues. The CDR3 is CASSWDSNQPQHF. For the CDR3, the DNA is TGTGCCAGCAGTTGGGATAGCAATCAGCCCCAGCATTTT. Complete variable domain (other parts from reference TRBV7-9 and TRBJ1-5): DTGVSQNPRHKITKRGQNVTFRCDPISEHNRLYWYRQTLGQGPEFLTYFQNEAQLEKSRLLSDRFSAERPKGSFSTLEIQRTEQGDSAMYLCASSWDSNQPQHFGDGTRLSIL.

This clone was recorded only once. This chain links TRBV5-4 with TRBJ1-4; D uncertain. Trimming removed 3 bases from V and 4 bases from J, with 10 bases in between. CDR1 and CDR2 from the germline V gene are SGHNT and YYREEE (reference sequence). The CDR3 has 14 residues. CDR3 sequence reads: CASSSGQFNEKLFF. DNA of the CDR3: TGTGCCAGCAGCTCTGGGCAGTTTAATGAAAAACTGTTTTTT.

CDR3 in amino acids: CASSKGAQGGFQPQHF. The CDR3 region has the DNA TGCGCCAGCAGCAAGGGGGCCCAGGGAGGGTTCCAGCCCCAGCATTTT. This chain connects TRBV4-1 to TRBJ1-5; 7 bases are shared with TRBD1. The CDR3 loop spans 16 amino acids. Germline loops: CDR1 MGHRA, CDR2 YSYEKL. The ends lost 5 bases at V and 7 bases at J; junction bases unmatched: 14.

This clone appeared once. The chain joins TRBV29-1 to TRBJ2-4; possibly TRBD1 for D (5 bases). The CDR3 extends over 10 amino acids. Trimming pared 6 bases from V and 11 bases from J, leaving 11 bases between. Germline assignment: CDR1 SQVTM and CDR2 ANQGSEA. In nucleotides, the CDR3 is TGCAGCGTCACCACGACAGTTCAGTACTTC. Translation: CSVTTTVQYF.

The chain is built from TRBV5-1 and TRBJ2-3; D is undetermined. Trimming stripped 1 base from V and 0 bases from J, with 6 bases between. Germline CDR1 reads SGHRS; CDR2 reads YFSETQ. CDR3 size: 14 residues. DNA of the CDR3: TGCGCCAGCAGCTTGACGCCTAGCACAGATACGCAGTATTTT. This translates into CASSLTPSTDTQYF.

This clone was detected once. V is TRBV30 and J is TRBJ1-2; D remains ambiguous. CDR1 and CDR2 (germline): GTSNPN, SVGIG (reference sequence). The CDR3 sequence is 13 residues long. V lost 0 bases and J lost 4, with 9 bases in between. The CDR3 coding sequence is TGTGCCTGGAGTGTACACAGAATCTATGGCTACACCTTC. It translates to CAWSVHRIYGYTF. Together with reference TRBV30 and TRBJ1-2, the CDR3 gives the full variable domain: SQTIHQWPATLVQPVGSPLSLECTVEGTSNPNLYWYRQAAGRGLQLLFYSVGIGQISSEVPQNLSASRPQDRQFILSSKKLLLSDSGFYLCAWSVHRIYGYTFGSGTRLTVV.

The V call is TRBV7-2, the J call TRBJ1-4; D remains ambiguous. Germline V lookup: CDR1 SGHTA, CDR2 FQGNSA. Trimming took off 7 bases at V and 7 bases at J, with 13 bases between the two ends. The CDR3 runs 13 residues. In DNA form, the CDR3 reads TGTGCCAGCAACCGCGGGGAGGGTGAAAAACTGTTTTTT. Translation: CASNRGEGEKLFF.

This chain joins TRBV28 and TRBJ1-2, with D maybe TRBD1 (5 bases). V gave up 6 bases and J gave up 8 bases, with 16 bases separating them. Looked up from germline, CDR1 is MDHEN and CDR2 is SYDVKM. CDR3 length: 13 amino acids. The CDR3 here is CASRDNYSWGYTF. The CDR3 DNA sequence: TGTGCCAGCAGGGACAACTACTCCTGGGGCTACACCTTC.

This clone is a singleton in its sample. The chain couples TRBV6-6 to TRBJ2-7, with D possibly being TRBD2 (6 bases). With 6 bases removed from V and 4 bases from J, the gap between germline ends came to 19 bases. Germline CDR1 and CDR2: MNHNY and SVGAGI (reference sequence). CDR3 length equals 15 residues. CDR3 coding DNA: TGTGCCAGCAGGGAACGACTAGTTACTGATTACGAGCAGTACTTC. Encoded protein: CASRERLVTDYEQYF.

The chain joins TRBV14 to TRBJ2-5; 7 bases line up with TRBD1. Germline values: CDR1 SGHDN, CDR2 FVKESK. Trimming removed 4 bases from V and 4 bases from J; junction bases left unmatched: 6. The CDR3 extends over 14 amino acids. CDR3 protein: CASSPGQILETQYF. The CDR3 DNA is TGTGCCAGCAGCCCGGGACAGATATTAGAGACCCAGTACTTC. Supplemented by reference TRBV14 and TRBJ2-5, the full variable domain reads EAGVTQFPSHSVIEKGQTVTLRCDPISGHDNLYWYRRVMGKEIKFLLHFVKESKQDESGMPNNRFLAERTGGTYSTLKVQPAELEDSGVYFCASSPGQILETQYFGPGTRLLVL.

The genes are TRBV28 and TRBJ2-5; the D gene is possibly TRBD1 (6 bases). V was trimmed by 4 bases and J by 6 bases, leaving 15 bases between them. CDR1 is MDHEN and CDR2 is SYDVKM in the germline V gene. CDR3 size: 14 residues. CDR3 amino acids: CASSYTGMAQTQYF. CDR3 coding DNA: TGTGCCAGCAGTTATACAGGGATGGCGCAGACCCAGTACTTC.

The chain combines TRBV19 with TRBJ2-7; D is unclear. The CDR3 runs 14 residues. The V gene's germline CDR1 is LNHDA and CDR2 SQIVND (reference sequence). V gave up 3 bases and J gave up 4 bases, with 13 bases separating them. In nucleotides, the CDR3 is TGTGCCAGTAGTATCGATCTGGGGAATTACGAGCAGTACTTC. Its translation: CASSIDLGNYEQYF.

The chain employs TRBV5-6 and TRBJ2-2; no reliable D call. CDR1 and CDR2 from the germline V gene are SGHDT and YYEEEE. V was clipped by 7 bases and J by 6 bases, with 10 bases between them. This CDR3 has 12 amino acids. The CDR3 sequence is CASGRFSGELFF. The CDR3 bases are TGTGCCAGCGGTCGTTTCTCCGGGGAGCTGTTTTTT.

As for this clone: This sample includes further DNA sequences coding for the same CDR3. This chain uses TRBV5-1 with TRBJ1-2; perhaps TRBD1 as D (5 bases). The length of the CDR3 is 15 residues. The germline CDR1 and CDR2 sequences are SGHRS and YFSETQ. V dropped 0 bases and J dropped 3 bases, with 12 bases sitting between them. The CDR3 bases are TGCGCCAGCAGCTTGGGCGGGACGGGGGACTATGGCTACACCTTC. Translated: CASSLGGTGDYGYTF. Filled out from reference TRBV5-1 and TRBJ1-2, the complete variable domain reads KAGVTQTPRYLIKTRGQQVTLSCSPISGHRSVSWYQQTPGQGLQFLFEYFSETQRNKGNFPGRFSGRQFSNSRSEMNVSTLELGDSALYLCASSLGGTGDYGYTFGSGTRLTVV.

In DNA form, the CDR3 reads TGCGCCAGCAGCCCAAGGGACCCAACGTACAATGAGCAGTTCTTC. Its protein product is CASSPRDPTYNEQFF. The chain recombines TRBV5-1 with TRBJ2-1; D possibly uses TRBD1 or TRBD2 (5 bases each). Trimming shortened V by 4 bases and J by 4 bases, and 15 bases separated the two germline ends. CDR1 and CDR2 (germline): SGHRS, YFSETQ. The CDR3 length is 15 residues.

V usage is TRBV2 and J usage is TRBJ2-4; 7 positions match TRBD1. V was clipped by 4 bases and J by 1 base; unmatched bases: 7. In germline, CDR1 is SNHLY, CDR2 FYNNEI. The CDR3 has 16 residues. CDR3 in DNA: TGTGCCAGCAGTGCACAGACAGGGATCGCCAAAAACATTCAGTACTTC. It specifies CASSAQTGIAKNIQYF.

The J gene is TRBJ1-5, the V gene TRBV23-1; weak D call: TRBD1 (6 bases). TRBV23-1 is assigned to the ORF class and has an uncertain function. CDR3 size: 16 residues. Trimming cost V 4 bases and J 1 base, with 14 bases left between them. The DNA of the CDR3 is TGCGCCAGCAGTCGGGGGGGCACGGCGAGCAATCAGCCCCAGCATTTT. It translates to CASSRGGTASNQPQHF.

CDR3 coding DNA: TGTGCCAGCAGCATAGACAGGGCGAACACCGGGGAGCTGTTTTTT. The encoded protein is CASSIDRANTGELFF. The chain recombines TRBV5-4 with TRBJ2-2, with 7 bases identical to TRBD1. This CDR3 spans 15 amino acids. With 4 bases clipped from V and 0 bases from J, the junction kept 3 bases outside the gene matches. In germline, CDR1 is SGHNT, CDR2 YYREEE (reference sequence).

The chain carries TRBV4-3 and TRBJ2-2; no firm D call. V lost 4 bases and J lost 3, with 12 bases in between. The CDR3 is 15 amino acids. CDR1 and CDR2 from the germline V gene are LGHNA and YSLEER. Here the CDR3 DNA reads TGCGCCAGCAGCCCCCGCCTGTGGGACACCGGGGAGCTGTTTTTT. This codes for CASSPRLWDTGELFF.

The rearrangement links TRBV7-8 to TRBJ1-3; 9 positions match TRBD1. Germline V CDR1 and CDR2: SGHVS, FQNEAQ. CDR3 length equals 17 residues. V trimming: 4 bases; J trimming: 4 bases; junction bases outside the gene matches: 11. Here the CDR3 DNA reads TGTGCCAGCAGCTCAAGCCACCGTGGGACAGGGGGAAACACCATATATTTT. Amino acids: CASSSSHRGTGGNTIYF.

The V gene is TRBV4-1, the J gene TRBJ2-7; 8 nucleotides agree with TRBD1. V was pared by 3 bases and J by 6 bases, with 1 base of the junction left unmatched. Germline V lookup: CDR1 MGHRA, CDR2 YSYEKL. The CDR3 totals 12 residues. In nucleotides, the CDR3 is TGCGCCAGCAGCCACACAGGGGGCGAGCAGTACTTC. It encodes CASSHTGGEQYF.

This chain uses TRBV2 with TRBJ2-5, with 7 bases lining up with TRBD1. With V trimmed by 8 bases and J by 2 bases, 5 bases remained unmatched. The CDR3 loop spans 13 amino acids. Germline V CDR1 and CDR2: SNHLY, FYNNEI. Here the CDR3 DNA reads TGTGCCAGCGGACGGGACAGTCAAGAGACCCAGTACTTC. Amino acids: CASGRDSQETQYF.

The J gene is TRBJ1-5, the V gene TRBV27, with 8 nucleotides matching TRBD1. Germline V lookup: CDR1 MNHEY, CDR2 SMNVEV (reference sequence). CDR3 size: 16 residues. V lost 8 bases and J lost 6; bases outside the gene matches: 15. CDR3 in amino acids: CASPRTGTVGGQPQHF. The CDR3, as DNA: TGTGCCAGCCCACGGACAGGGACCGTCGGTGGTCAGCCCCAGCATTTT.

The chain employs TRBV5-1 and TRBJ2-7; possibly TRBD1 for D (5 bases). The germline V gene encodes CDR1 SGHRS and CDR2 YFSETQ. The CDR3 spans 13 residues. The V end was cut by 0 bases, the J end by 5 bases, with 9 bases between. CDR3 residues: CASSLDPGNEQYF. The CDR3 DNA follows: TGCGCCAGCAGCTTGGACCCAGGGAACGAGCAGTACTTC.

V and J are TRBV14 and TRBJ2-7; no reliable D call. The germline gives CDR1 SGHDN, CDR2 FVKESK. V was pared by 8 bases and J by 4 bases, with 21 bases between. This CDR3 is 15 amino acids long. Written as DNA, the CDR3 is TGTGCCAGCGGCCCCATTGAAGGGAATCGATACGAGCAGTACTTC. As protein: CASGPIEGNRYEQYF. The entire variable domain, with the rest obtained from reference TRBV14 and TRBJ2-7, is as follows: EAGVTQFPSHSVIEKGQTVTLRCDPISGHDNLYWYRRVMGKEIKFLLHFVKESKQDESGMPNNRFLAERTGGTYSTLKVQPAELEDSGVYFCASGPIEGNRYEQYFGPGTRLTVT.

The chain couples TRBV18 to TRBJ1-1; D gene uncertain. The germline V gene encodes CDR1 KGHSH and CDR2 LQKENI. This CDR3 is built from 14 residues. V lost 4 bases and J lost 1, with 10 bases in between. This CDR3 reads CASSQKQENTEAFF. The CDR3, as DNA: TGTGCCAGCTCACAGAAGCAGGAGAACACTGAAGCTTTCTTT.

The chain recombines TRBV5-4 with TRBJ2-3; 12 positions agree with TRBD2. Germline V gives CDR1 SGHNT, CDR2 YYREEE (reference sequence). V was clipped by 2 bases and J by 2 bases; unmatched bases: 6. CDR3 length equals 17 residues. In DNA form, the CDR3 reads TGTGCCAGCAGCTTCAGACTAGCGGGGGCTCTCACAGATACGCAGTATTTT. As protein: CASSFRLAGALTDTQYF.

In its sample, this clone was seen once. This chain uses TRBV29-1 with TRBJ1-1; tentative D call: TRBD1 (6 bases). Trimming removed 0 bases from V and 0 bases from J, with 11 bases in between. The CDR3 is 15 amino acids. CDR1 is SQVTM and CDR2 is ANQGSEA in the germline V gene. The CDR3 DNA sequence: TGCAGCGTTGAAGATTACAGGGCGATGAACACTGAAGCTTTCTTT. It encodes CSVEDYRAMNTEAFF.

This clone was observed a single time. The V gene is TRBV11-2, the J gene TRBJ2-1; 13 bases match TRBD2. Germline V lookup: CDR1 SGHAT, CDR2 FQNNGV. V was clipped by 5 bases and J by 3 bases; unmatched bases: 7. The CDR3 length is 17 residues. CDR3 sequence (DNA): TGTGCCAGCAGCCCAGGGACTAGCGGGGAGATCTACAATGAGCAGTTCTTC. Translated: CASSPGTSGEIYNEQFF.

V gene TRBV7-9 combines with J gene TRBJ1-1; D is possibly TRBD1 (5 bases). The CDR3 contains 14 residues. From germline, CDR1 is SEHNR and CDR2 FQNEAQ (reference sequence). The V end lost 2 bases, the J end lost 4 bases, and 11 bases lay between the germline ends. In nucleotides, the CDR3 is TGTGCCAGCAGCTTAAATTCAGGGACCACTGAAGCTTTCTTT. It encodes CASSLNSGTTEAFF.